The 25 T cell receptor beta chains in this list originate from one sample, sequenced in a study of CD8 T cells in ankylosing spondylitis. MiXCR, run by TCRdb on the 5' RACE reads, gives a single entry per CDR3 protein. Altogether 750,000 to 850,000 distinct CDR3 sequences are present, about 12% being singletons, with the ten largest covering about 0.49%. Points from the study as a whole: It appeared that ankylosing spondylitis blood was characterized by a TCR beta motif of about eight highly homologous variants.

These receptors' antigens are unknown. The sample consisted of blood, either unsorted or a sorted T cell fraction (not recorded which). Receptor source: a male donor with ankylosing spondylitis.

DNA for the CDR3: TGTGCCAGCTTATTGGGACAGCCTTACGAGCAGTACTTC. This gives the protein CASLLGQPYEQYF. The chain links TRBV27 to TRBJ2-7, with 7 bases that match TRBD1. The CDR3 extends over 13 amino acids. Trimming took 8 bases from V and 4 from J; bases not matched to a gene: 8. The germline gives CDR1 MNHEY, CDR2 SMNVEV (reference sequence).

This clonotype has at least ten counts. The chain employs TRBV6-2 or TRBV6-3 and TRBJ2-2, with TRBD1 as a possible D gene (6 bases). CDR1 is MNHEY and CDR2 is SVGEGT in the germline V gene. The length of the CDR3 is 14 residues. The V gene lost 0 bases and the J gene lost 6 bases, with 8 bases spanning the gap. The CDR3 region has the DNA TGTGCCAGCAGTTACTCCACAGGGCCCGGGGAGCTGTTTTTT. Translating it yields CASSYSTGPGELFF.

Many counts were recorded for this clonotype. The chain couples TRBV12-3 or TRBV12-4 to TRBJ2-7; no firm D call. This CDR3 is 12 amino acids long. V lost 6 bases and J 2 bases, leaving 8 bases between the germline ends. The CDR3 region has the DNA TGTGCCAGCAGGCGTGGGCCCTACGAGCAGTACTTC. Translating gives CASRRGPYEQYF.

This clonotype has just a few counts. The chain joins TRBV20-1 to TRBJ1-2; 9 nucleotides match TRBD1. This CDR3 contains 11 residues. V was clipped by 4 bases and J by 8 bases; unmatched bases: 2. In germline, CDR1 is DFQATT, CDR2 SNEGSKA (reference sequence). CDR3 region: CSATDRGGYTF. DNA of the CDR3: TGCAGTGCTACGGACAGGGGAGGCTACACCTTC.

This clonotype showed up just a few times. This chain uses TRBV7-2 with TRBJ2-5; 7 bases are shared with TRBD1. This CDR3 region has 15 residues. Unmatched junction bases numbered 8, after V lost 5 bases and J lost 2 bases. The germline gives CDR1 SGHTA, CDR2 FQGNSA. In DNA, the CDR3 is TGTGCCAGCAGCCTTGGGACAGCGAGTCAAGAGACCCAGTACTTC. It encodes CASSLGTASQETQYF.

The chain joins TRBV7-6 to TRBJ2-7, with a possible D match to TRBD1 (6 bases). This CDR3 has 13 amino acids. With 4 bases removed from V and 7 bases from J, the gap between germline ends came to 14 bases. Germline V gene data show CDR1 as SGHVS and CDR2 as FNYEAQ. The chain's CDR3 is CASSSTSRGEQYF. In nucleotides, the CDR3 is TGTGCCAGCAGCTCTACTTCCAGGGGAGAGCAGTACTTC.

The rearrangement joins TRBV4-2 to TRBJ1-6; D unclear. Trimming shortened V by 0 bases and J by 1 base, and 10 bases separated the two germline ends. The CDR3 covers 17 residues. Germline V gene sequence: CDR1 LGHNA, CDR2 YNFKEQ. The chain's CDR3 is CASSQDGLVSYNSPLHF. CDR3 nucleotide sequence: TGTGCCAGCAGCCAAGATGGGTTAGTGTCCTATAATTCACCCCTCCACTTT.

The chain couples TRBV4-3 to TRBJ2-3; 12 bases match TRBD2. Trimming cost V 1 base and J 3 bases; bases outside gene matches: 8. The CDR3 is 18 amino acids. CDR1 is LGHNA and CDR2 is YSLEER in the germline V gene. The CDR3 protein is CASSQGLAGGPLTDTQYF. The CDR3 nucleotides are TGCGCCAGCAGCCAAGGGCTAGCGGGGGGGCCTTTGACAGATACGCAGTATTTT.

The rearrangement uses TRBV20-1 and TRBJ2-7, with 9 bases identical to TRBD2. The V segment lost 6 bases and the J segment 0 bases; nucleotides outside the gene matches: 6. Germline V gives CDR1 DFQATT, CDR2 SNEGSKA (reference sequence). The CDR3 runs to 14 residues. The CDR3 coding sequence is TGCAGTGCGGATAGCGGGGGCTCCTCCTACGAGCAGTACTTC. It encodes CSADSGGSSYEQYF.

This clonotype was found many times. The chain recombines TRBV12-3 or TRBV12-4 with TRBJ1-5; unclear D gene. The CDR3 length is 15 residues. V dropped 4 bases and J dropped 0 bases, with 10 bases sitting between them. CDR3 residues: CASSSGGDSNQPQHF. In DNA form, the CDR3 reads TGTGCCAGCAGTTCGGGTGGGGATAGCAATCAGCCCCAGCATTTT.

This clonotype was observed at least ten times. The chain joins TRBV4-3 to TRBJ2-7; possible D gene TRBD1, 7 bases. CDR1 LGHNA and CDR2 YSLEER come from the germline V gene. The CDR3 has 16 residues. The V end was cut by 0 bases, the J end by 3 bases, with 15 bases between. For the CDR3, the DNA is TGCGCCAGCAGCCAAGATTGGCAGGGGGGTCTCTACGAGCAGTACTTC. This translates into CASSQDWQGGLYEQYF.

The table lists this clonotype with many counts. The chain is built from TRBV20-1 and TRBJ2-5; 7 bases agree with TRBD2. V trimming: 6 bases; J trimming: 4 bases; junction bases outside the gene matches: 8. The germline V gene has CDR1 DFQATT and CDR2 SNEGSKA (reference sequence). CDR3 length equals 13 residues. The CDR3 here is CSAGAAGRETQYF. Written as DNA, the CDR3 is TGCAGTGCAGGGGCAGCGGGGCGAGAGACCCAGTACTTC.

This clonotype was recorded a few times. V usage is TRBV7-9 and J usage is TRBJ1-1; D is ambiguous. Germline-derived CDR1 and CDR2 are SEHNR and FQNEAQ (reference sequence). The V end was cut by 5 bases, the J end by 8 bases, with 12 bases between. This CDR3 is 12 amino acids long. The CDR3: CASSPFGVEAFF. Written as DNA, the CDR3 is TGTGCCAGCAGCCCCTTCGGGGTGGAAGCTTTCTTT.

This clonotype occurred a few times. The chain employs TRBV6-2 or TRBV6-3 and TRBJ2-3, with 7 bases matching TRBD2. Germline lookup yields CDR1 MNHEY and CDR2 SVGEGT. V dropped 5 bases and J dropped 2; count of bases not matched to a gene: 10. The CDR3 contains 16 residues. CDR3 DNA: TGTGCCAGCAGTCTCGCCCTAGCGGACTTCACAGATACGCAGTATTTT. Its protein product is CASSLALADFTDTQYF.

This clonotype was recorded many times. The CDR3 sequence is CSARDPASSGNTIYF. The CDR3, as DNA: TGCAGTGCTAGAGATCCCGCTAGCTCTGGAAACACCATATATTTT. The V and J genes are TRBV20-1 and TRBJ1-3, with no clear D. The V gene lost 0 bases and the J gene lost 0 bases, with 9 bases spanning the gap. The CDR3 sequence is 15 residues long. Germline V gene sequence: CDR1 DFQATT, CDR2 SNEGSKA (reference sequence).

This clonotype was seen a few times. V is TRBV5-1 and J is TRBJ2-1; possible D gene TRBD2, 5 bases. Trimming cost V 8 bases and J 3 bases, with 15 bases left between them. CDR1 and CDR2 (germline): SGHRS, YFSETQ. The CDR3 length is 14 residues. The CDR3 protein is CASSSGSGYNEQFF. The CDR3 nucleotides are TGCGCCAGTTCGAGCGGATCAGGCTACAATGAGCAGTTCTTC.

This clonotype was detected only a few times. The rearrangement links TRBV6-2 or TRBV6-3 to TRBJ2-7; 8 bases agree with TRBD1. V was clipped by 5 bases and J by 5 bases; unmatched bases: 5. Germline assignment: CDR1 MNHEY and CDR2 SVGEGT. The CDR3 has 13 residues. CDR3 loop: CASSRTGWNEQYF. The DNA for the CDR3 is TGTGCCAGCAGTCGGACAGGGTGGAACGAGCAGTACTTC.

This clonotype was counted at least ten times. The rearrangement joins TRBV5-1 to TRBJ2-2; the match to TRBD2 covers 12 bases. CDR1 is SGHRS and CDR2 is YFSETQ in the germline V gene. There are 15 residues in the CDR3. V lost 4 bases, J lost 3 bases, and 1 base stayed unmatched. The CDR3 DNA reads TGCGCCAGCAGCAGACTAGCGGGAGACACCGGGGAGCTGTTTTTT. Translated, it gives CASSRLAGDTGELFF.

This clonotype was picked up many times. This chain uses TRBV20-1 with TRBJ2-1; perhaps TRBD2 as D (5 bases). V was cut by 6 bases and J by 14 bases, with 23 bases left in between. The CDR3 extends over 13 amino acids. Germline CDR1 DFQATT, CDR2 SNEGSKA (reference sequence). CDR3 nucleotide sequence: TGCAGTGCCGGCCGGTCTGAGGAGAGGGTGAAGTTCTTC. Translated: CSAGRSEERVKFF.

This clonotype was detected a few times. This chain uses TRBV7-9 with TRBJ2-1, with 8 bases identical to TRBD2. Trimming at V came to 2 bases and at J to 2 bases, leaving 2 bases not matched to a gene. The CDR3 extends over 15 amino acids. Germline V lookup: CDR1 SEHNR, CDR2 FQNEAQ (reference sequence). DNA of the CDR3: TGTGCCAGCAGCTTATCAGCGGGGGCCTACAATGAGCAGTTCTTC. It encodes CASSLSAGAYNEQFF.

This rearrangement joins TRBV2 to TRBJ2-3; a possible D gene is TRBD2 (5 bases). The CDR3 has 14 residues. Trimming cost V 5 bases and J 11 bases, with 20 bases left between them. Germline-derived CDR1 and CDR2 are SNHLY and FYNNEI. CDR3 sequence (DNA): TGTGCCAGCAGTATTCGGAATAGCGCTACGGGGCAGTATTTT. This sequence encodes CASSIRNSATGQYF. The full variable domain, in which reference TRBV2 and TRBJ2-3 provide the parts outside the CDR3, is EPEVTQTPSHQVTQMGQEVILRCVPISNHLYFYWYRQILGQKVEFLVSFYNNEISEKSEIFDDQFSVERPDGSNFTLKIRSTKLEDSAMYFCASSIRNSATGQYFGPGTRLTVL.

This clonotype turned up a few times. The V call is TRBV28, the J call TRBJ1-5, with D possibly TRBD1 on 6 matching bases. Trimming shortened V by 6 bases and J by 6 bases, and 18 bases separated the two germline ends. The length of the CDR3 is 15 residues. Germline V CDR1 and CDR2: MDHEN, SYDVKM. The chain's CDR3 is CASSTFDRRGQPQHF. In nucleotides, the CDR3 is TGTGCCAGCAGCACTTTCGACAGGAGGGGTCAGCCCCAGCATTTT.

V usage is TRBV5-1 and J usage is TRBJ1-1, with 7 bases fitting TRBD1. The CDR3 covers 15 residues. Trimming took 4 bases from V and 0 from J; bases not matched to a gene: 6. Germline values: CDR1 SGHRS, CDR2 YFSETQ. CDR3 DNA: TGCGCCAGCAGCCGACAGGGACCTATGAACACTGAAGCTTTCTTT. Its translation: CASSRQGPMNTEAFF.

This clonotype was seen only a few times. The chain is built from TRBV9 and TRBJ2-3, with a weak D call TRBD1 (6 bases). The CDR3 covers 14 residues. The V gene's germline CDR1 is SGDLS and CDR2 YYNGEE. V was clipped by 7 bases and J by 2 bases, with 14 bases between them. The CDR3 coding sequence is TGTGCCAGCGGGACGTCAGGGGTCACAGATACGCAGTATTTT. It yields the protein CASGTSGVTDTQYF.

The chain joins TRBV20-1 to TRBJ2-7, with D tentatively TRBD1 (6 bases). This CDR3 has 14 residues. Between the trimmed V and J ends, which lost 6 bases and 1 base, there was a span of 16 bases. Germline V lookup: CDR1 DFQATT, CDR2 SNEGSKA (reference sequence). CDR3 sequence (DNA): TGCAGTGCCACGCCCGGGGACAAATCCTACGAGCAGTACTTC. This sequence encodes CSATPGDKSYEQYF.